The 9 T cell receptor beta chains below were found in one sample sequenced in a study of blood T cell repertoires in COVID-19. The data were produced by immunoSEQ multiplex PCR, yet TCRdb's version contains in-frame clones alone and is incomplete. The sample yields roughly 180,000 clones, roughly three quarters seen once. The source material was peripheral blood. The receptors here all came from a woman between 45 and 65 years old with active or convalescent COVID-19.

Here the CDR3 reads CAWSYPGPAHNEQFF. The CDR3 region has the DNA TGTGCCTGGAGTTATCCAGGGCCGGCGCACAATGAGCAGTTCTTC. V usage is TRBV30 and J usage is TRBJ2-1; D possibly corresponds to TRBD1 (5 bases). V was pared by 2 bases and J by 5 bases, with 16 bases between. The CDR3 runs 15 residues. Per the germline V gene, CDR1 is GTSNPN and CDR2 is SVGIG (reference sequence).

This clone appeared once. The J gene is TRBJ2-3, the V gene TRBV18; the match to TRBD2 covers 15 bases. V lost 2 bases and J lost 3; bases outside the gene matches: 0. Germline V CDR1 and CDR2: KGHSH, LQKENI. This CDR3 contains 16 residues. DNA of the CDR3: TGTGCCAGCTCACCAGGACTAGCGGGAGGGACAGATACGCAGTATTTT. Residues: CASSPGLAGGTDTQYF.

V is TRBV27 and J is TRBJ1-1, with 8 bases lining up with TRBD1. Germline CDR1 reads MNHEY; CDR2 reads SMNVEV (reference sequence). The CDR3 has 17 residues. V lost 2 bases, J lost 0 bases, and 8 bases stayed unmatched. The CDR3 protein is CASSLALQGEMNTEAFF. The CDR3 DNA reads TGTGCCAGCAGTTTAGCCCTACAGGGGGAGATGAACACTGAAGCTTTCTTT.

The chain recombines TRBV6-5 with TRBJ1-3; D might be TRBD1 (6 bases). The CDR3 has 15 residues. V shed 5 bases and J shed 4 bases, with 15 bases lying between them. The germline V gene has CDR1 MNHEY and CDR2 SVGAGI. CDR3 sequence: CASSPDRPRGNTIYF. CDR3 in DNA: TGTGCCAGCAGTCCCGACAGGCCCCGCGGAAACACCATATATTTT.

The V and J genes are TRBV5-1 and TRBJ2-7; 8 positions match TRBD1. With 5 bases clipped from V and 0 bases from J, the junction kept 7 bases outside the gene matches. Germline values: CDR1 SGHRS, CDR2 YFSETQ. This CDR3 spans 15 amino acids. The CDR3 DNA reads TGCGCCAGCAGGCGGCTACAGGGGGACTCCTACGAGCAGTACTTC. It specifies CASRRLQGDSYEQYF.

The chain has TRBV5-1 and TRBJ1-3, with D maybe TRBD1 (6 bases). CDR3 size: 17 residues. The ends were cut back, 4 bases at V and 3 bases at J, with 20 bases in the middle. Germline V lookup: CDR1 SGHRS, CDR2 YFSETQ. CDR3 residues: CASSPDGQTAIGNTIYF. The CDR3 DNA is TGCGCCAGCAGCCCCGATGGACAGACTGCTATTGGAAACACCATATATTTT.

In nucleotides, the CDR3 is TGTGCCAGCAGAACACTGAACACTGAAGCTTTCTTT. Encoded protein: CASRTLNTEAFF. The rearrangement joins TRBV28 to TRBJ1-1; D remains ambiguous. CDR1 is MDHEN, CDR2 SYDVKM, per germline. This CDR3 is 12 amino acids long. The V gene lost 6 bases and the J gene lost 0 bases, with 5 bases spanning the gap.

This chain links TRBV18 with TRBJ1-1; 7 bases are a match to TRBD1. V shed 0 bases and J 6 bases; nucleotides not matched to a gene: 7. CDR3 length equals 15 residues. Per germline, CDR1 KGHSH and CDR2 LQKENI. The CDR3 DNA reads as TGTGCCAGCTCACCACCAGCAGGGGGTACTGCTGAAGCTTTCTTT. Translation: CASSPPAGGTAEAFF.

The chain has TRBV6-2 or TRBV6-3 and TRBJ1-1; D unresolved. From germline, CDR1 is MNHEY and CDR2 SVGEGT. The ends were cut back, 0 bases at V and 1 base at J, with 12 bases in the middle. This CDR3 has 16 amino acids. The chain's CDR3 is CASSYSPGRANTEAFF. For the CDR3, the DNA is TGTGCCAGCAGTTACTCCCCCGGGAGAGCGAACACTGAAGCTTTCTTT.